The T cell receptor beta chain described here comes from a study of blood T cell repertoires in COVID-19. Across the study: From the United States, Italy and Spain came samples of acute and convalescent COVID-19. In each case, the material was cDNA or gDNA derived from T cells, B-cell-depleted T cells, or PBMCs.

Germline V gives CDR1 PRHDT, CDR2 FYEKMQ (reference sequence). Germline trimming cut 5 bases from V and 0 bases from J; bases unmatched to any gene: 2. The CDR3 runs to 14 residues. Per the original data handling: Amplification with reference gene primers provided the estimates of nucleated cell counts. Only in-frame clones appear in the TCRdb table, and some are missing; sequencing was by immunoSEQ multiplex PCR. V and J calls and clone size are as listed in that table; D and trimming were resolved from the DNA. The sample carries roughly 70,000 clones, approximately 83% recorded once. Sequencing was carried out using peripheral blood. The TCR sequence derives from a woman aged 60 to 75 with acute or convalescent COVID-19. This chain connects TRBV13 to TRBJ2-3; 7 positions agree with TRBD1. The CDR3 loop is CASSLGQSTDTQYF. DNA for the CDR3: TGTGCCAGCAGCCTGGGACAGAGCACAGATACGCAGTATTTT.